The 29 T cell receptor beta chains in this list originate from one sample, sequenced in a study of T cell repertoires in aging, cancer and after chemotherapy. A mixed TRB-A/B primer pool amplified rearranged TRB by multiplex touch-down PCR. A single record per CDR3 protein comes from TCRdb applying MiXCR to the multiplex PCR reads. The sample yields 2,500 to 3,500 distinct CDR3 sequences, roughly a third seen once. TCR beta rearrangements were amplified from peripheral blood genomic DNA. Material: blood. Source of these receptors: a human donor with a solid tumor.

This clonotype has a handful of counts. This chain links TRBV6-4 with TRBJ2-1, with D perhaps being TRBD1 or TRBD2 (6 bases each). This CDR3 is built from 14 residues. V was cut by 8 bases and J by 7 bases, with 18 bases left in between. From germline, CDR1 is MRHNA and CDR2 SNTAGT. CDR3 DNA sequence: TGTGCCAGCTCGCCGGGGGCAGGAGGGAATGAGCAGTTCTTC. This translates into CASSPGAGGNEQFF.

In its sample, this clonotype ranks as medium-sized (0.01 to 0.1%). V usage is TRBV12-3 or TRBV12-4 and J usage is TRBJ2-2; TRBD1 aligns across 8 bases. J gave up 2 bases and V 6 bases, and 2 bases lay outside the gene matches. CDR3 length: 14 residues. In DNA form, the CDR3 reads TGTGCCAGCAGGCCAGGGGGCAACACCGGGGAGCTGTTTTTT. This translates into CASRPGGNTGELFF.

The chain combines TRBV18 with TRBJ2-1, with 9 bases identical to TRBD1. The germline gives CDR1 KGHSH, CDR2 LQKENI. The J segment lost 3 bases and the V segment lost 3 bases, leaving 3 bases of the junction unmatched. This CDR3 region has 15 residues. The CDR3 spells CASSPGQGYYNEQFF. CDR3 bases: TGTGCCAGCTCACCGGGACAGGGCTACTACAATGAGCAGTTCTTC.

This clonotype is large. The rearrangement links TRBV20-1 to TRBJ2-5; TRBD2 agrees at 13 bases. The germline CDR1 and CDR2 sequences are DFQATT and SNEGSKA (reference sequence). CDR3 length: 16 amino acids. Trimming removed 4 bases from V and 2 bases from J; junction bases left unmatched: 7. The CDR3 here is CSATRLAGGWQETQYF. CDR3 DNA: TGCAGTGCTACAAGACTAGCGGGGGGTTGGCAAGAGACCCAGTACTTC.

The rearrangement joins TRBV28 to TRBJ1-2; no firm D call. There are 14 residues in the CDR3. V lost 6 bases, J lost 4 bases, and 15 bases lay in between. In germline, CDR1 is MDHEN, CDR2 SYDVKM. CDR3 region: CASSLGRSSYGYTF. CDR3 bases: TGTGCCAGCAGCCTCGGGCGCTCAAGCTATGGCTACACCTTC.

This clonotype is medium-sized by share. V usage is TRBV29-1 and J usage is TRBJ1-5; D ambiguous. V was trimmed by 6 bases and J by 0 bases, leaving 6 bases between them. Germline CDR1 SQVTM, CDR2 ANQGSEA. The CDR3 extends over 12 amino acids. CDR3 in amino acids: CSVRNSNQPQHF. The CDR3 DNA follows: TGCAGCGTCAGGAATAGCAATCAGCCCCAGCATTTT.

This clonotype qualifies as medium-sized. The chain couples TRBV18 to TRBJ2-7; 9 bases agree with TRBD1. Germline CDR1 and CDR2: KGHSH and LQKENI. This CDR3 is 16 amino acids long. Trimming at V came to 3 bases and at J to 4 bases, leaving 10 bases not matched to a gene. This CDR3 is CASSPWGQGGSYEQYV. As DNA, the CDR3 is TGTGCCAGCTCACCTTGGGGACAGGGCGGCTCATACGAGCAGTACGTC.

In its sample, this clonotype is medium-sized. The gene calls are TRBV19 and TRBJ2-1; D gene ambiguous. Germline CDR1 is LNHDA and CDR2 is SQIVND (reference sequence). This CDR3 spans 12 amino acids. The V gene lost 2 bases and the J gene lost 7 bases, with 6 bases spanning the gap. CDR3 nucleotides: TGTGCCAGTAGTATAATGGGGAATGAGCAGTTCTTC. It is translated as CASSIMGNEQFF.

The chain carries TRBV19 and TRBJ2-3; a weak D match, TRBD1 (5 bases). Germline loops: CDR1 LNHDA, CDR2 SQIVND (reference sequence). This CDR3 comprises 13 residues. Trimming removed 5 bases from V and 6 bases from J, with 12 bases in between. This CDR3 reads CASSGTGVDTQYF. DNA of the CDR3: TGTGCCAGTAGTGGTACAGGAGTGGATACGCAGTATTTT.

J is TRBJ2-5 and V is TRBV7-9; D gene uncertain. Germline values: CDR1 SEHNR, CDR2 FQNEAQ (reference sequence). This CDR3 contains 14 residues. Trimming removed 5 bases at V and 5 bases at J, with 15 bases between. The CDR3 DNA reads TGTGCCAGCAGCCCCCCTTATCCCAGGGAGACCCAGTACTTC. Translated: CASSPPYPRETQYF.

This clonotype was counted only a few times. The CDR3 DNA sequence: TGTGCCAGCAGCTTCAAGCCGGGACTAGCGAAGGAGACCCAGTACTTC. Its protein product is CASSFKPGLAKETQYF. J is TRBJ2-5 and V is TRBV5-6, with 10 positions matching TRBD2. Germline CDR1 SGHDT, CDR2 YYEEEE. The CDR3 loop spans 16 amino acids. Trimming cost V 2 bases and J 5 bases; bases outside gene matches: 9.

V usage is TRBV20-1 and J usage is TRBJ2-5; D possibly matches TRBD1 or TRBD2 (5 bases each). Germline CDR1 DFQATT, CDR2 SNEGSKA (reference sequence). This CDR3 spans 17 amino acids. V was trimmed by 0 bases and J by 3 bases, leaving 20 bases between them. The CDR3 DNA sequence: TGCAGTGCTAGAGATACGGGACGCGCGGCGGCCAAAGAGACCCAGTACTTC. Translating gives CSARDTGRAAAKETQYF.

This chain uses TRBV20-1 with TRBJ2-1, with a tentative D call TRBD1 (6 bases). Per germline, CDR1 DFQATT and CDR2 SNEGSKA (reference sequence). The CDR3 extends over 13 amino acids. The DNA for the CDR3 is TGCAGGATCCAGGGGTTGGGCTACAATGAGCAGTTCTTC. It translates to CRIQGLGYNEQFF.

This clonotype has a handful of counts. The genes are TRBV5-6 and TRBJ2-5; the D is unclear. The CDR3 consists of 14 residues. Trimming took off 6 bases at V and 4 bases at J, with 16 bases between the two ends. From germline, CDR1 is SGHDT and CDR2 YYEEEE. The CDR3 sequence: CASTSYPLIETQYF. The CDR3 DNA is TGTGCCAGCACCTCGTATCCACTTATAGAGACCCAGTACTTC.

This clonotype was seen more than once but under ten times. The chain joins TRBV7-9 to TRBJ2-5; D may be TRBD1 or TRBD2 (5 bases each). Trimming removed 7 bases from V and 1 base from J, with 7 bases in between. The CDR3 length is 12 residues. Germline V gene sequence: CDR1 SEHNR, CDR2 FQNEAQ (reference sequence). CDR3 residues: CASTGTQETQYF. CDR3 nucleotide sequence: TGTGCCAGCACAGGGACCCAAGAGACCCAGTACTTC.

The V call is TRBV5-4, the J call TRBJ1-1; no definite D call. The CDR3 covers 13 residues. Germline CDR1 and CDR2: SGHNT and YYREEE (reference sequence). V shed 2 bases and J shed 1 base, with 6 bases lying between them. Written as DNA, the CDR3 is TGTGCCAGCAGCTTTCCCCAGAACACTGAAGCTTTCTTT. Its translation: CASSFPQNTEAFF.

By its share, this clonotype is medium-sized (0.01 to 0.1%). CDR3 protein: CASSLEWYGYTF. In DNA form, the CDR3 reads TGTGCCAGCAGCTTAGAATGGTATGGCTACACCTTC. The V call is TRBV5-4, the J call TRBJ1-2; D is undetermined. This CDR3 contains 12 residues. CDR1 is SGHNT, CDR2 YYREEE, per germline (reference sequence). Trimming shortened V by 2 bases and J by 5 bases, and 7 bases separated the two germline ends.

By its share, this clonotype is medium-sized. The CDR3 region is CASSKGQGALGANVLTF. DNA for the CDR3: TGTGCCAGTAGTAAGGGACAGGGGGCGCTCGGGGCCAACGTCCTGACTTTC. The chain couples TRBV19 to TRBJ2-6; TRBD1 matches 12 bases. The CDR3 runs 17 residues. V was pared by 4 bases and J by 4 bases, with 5 bases of the junction left unmatched. Germline-derived CDR1 and CDR2 are LNHDA and SQIVND (reference sequence).

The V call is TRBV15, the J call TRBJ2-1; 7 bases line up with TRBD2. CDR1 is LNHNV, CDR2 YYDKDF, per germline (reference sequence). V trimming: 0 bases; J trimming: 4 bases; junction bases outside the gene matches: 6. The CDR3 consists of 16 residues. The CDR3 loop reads CATSRDGGGEYNEQFF. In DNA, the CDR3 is TGTGCCACCAGCAGAGATGGGGGGGGGGAATACAATGAGCAGTTCTTC.

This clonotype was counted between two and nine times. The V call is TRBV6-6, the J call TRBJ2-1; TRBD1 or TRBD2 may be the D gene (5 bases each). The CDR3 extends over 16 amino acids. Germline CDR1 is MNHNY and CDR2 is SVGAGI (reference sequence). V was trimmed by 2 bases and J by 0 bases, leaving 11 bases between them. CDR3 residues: CASSYRAGSSYNEQFF. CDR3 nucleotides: TGTGCCAGCAGTTACCGGGCAGGGAGCTCCTACAATGAGCAGTTCTTC.

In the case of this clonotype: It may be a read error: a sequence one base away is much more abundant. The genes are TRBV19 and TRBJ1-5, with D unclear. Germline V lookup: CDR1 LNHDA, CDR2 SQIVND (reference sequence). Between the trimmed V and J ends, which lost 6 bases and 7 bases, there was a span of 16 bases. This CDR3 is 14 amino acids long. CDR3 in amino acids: CASRLERLRQPQHF. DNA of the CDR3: TGTGCCAGTAGGCTGGAGAGGCTTCGGCAGCCCCAGCATTTT.

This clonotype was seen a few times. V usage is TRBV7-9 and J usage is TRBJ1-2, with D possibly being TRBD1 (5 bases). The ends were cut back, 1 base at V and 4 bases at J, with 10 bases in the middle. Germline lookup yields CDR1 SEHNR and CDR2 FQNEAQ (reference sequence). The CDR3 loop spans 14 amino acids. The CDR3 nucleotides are TGTGCCAGCAGCTTAGTATCCGGGGGCTATGGCTACACCTTC. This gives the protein CASSLVSGGYGYTF. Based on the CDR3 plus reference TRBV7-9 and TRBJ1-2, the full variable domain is DTGVSQNPRHKITKRGQNVTFRCDPISEHNRLYWYRQTLGQGPEFLTYFQNEAQLEKSRLLSDRFSAERPKGSFSTLEIQRTEQGDSAMYLCASSLVSGGYGYTFGSGTRLTVV.

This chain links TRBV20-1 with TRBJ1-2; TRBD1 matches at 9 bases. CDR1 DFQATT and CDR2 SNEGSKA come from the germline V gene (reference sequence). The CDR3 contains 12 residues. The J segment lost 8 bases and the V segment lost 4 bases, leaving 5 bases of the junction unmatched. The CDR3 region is CSATGQGRGYTF. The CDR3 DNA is TGCAGTGCTACGGGACAGGGCAGAGGCTACACCTTC.

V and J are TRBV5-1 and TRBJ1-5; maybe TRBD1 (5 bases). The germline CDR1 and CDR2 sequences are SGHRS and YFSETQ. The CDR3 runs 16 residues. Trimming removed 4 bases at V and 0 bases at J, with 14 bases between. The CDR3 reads CASSPGERYSNQPQHF. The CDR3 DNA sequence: TGCGCCAGCAGCCCGGGGGAGAGATATAGCAATCAGCCCCAGCATTTT.

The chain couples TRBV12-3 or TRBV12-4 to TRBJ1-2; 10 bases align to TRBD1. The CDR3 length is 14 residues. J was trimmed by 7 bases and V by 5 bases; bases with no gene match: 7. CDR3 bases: TGTGCCAGCAGTAGACGGGACAGGGGATTTGGCTACACCTTC. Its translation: CASSRRDRGFGYTF.

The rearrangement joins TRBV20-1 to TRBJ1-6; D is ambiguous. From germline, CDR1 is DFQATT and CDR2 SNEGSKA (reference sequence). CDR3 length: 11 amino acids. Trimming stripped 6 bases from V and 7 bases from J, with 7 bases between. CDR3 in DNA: TGCAGTGCCGAGAGGAATTCACCCCTCCACTTT. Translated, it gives CSAERNSPLHF.

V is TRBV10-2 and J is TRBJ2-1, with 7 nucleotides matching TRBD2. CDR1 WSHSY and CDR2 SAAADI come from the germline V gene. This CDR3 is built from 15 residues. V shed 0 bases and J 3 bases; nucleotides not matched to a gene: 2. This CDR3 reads CASSESGGGYNEQFF. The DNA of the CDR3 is TGCGCCAGCAGTGAGTCTGGCGGGGGCTACAATGAGCAGTTCTTC.

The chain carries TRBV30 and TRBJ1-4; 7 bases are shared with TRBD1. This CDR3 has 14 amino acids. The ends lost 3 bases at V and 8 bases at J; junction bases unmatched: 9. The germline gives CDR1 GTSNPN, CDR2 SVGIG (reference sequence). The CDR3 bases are TGTGCCTGGAGGGTGAAGGGGGCAGGGGAAAAACTGTTTTTT. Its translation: CAWRVKGAGEKLFF. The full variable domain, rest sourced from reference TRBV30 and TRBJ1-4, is SQTIHQWPATLVQPVGSPLSLECTVEGTSNPNLYWYRQAAGRGLQLLFYSVGIGQISSEVPQNLSASRPQDRQFILSSKKLLLSDSGFYLCAWRVKGAGEKLFFGSGTQLSVL.

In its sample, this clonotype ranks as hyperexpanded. The CDR3, as DNA: TGTGCCAGCAGCATGGGTGTGGGCGGGGACCCCTACGAGCAGTACTTC. Translating it yields CASSMGVGGDPYEQYF. This sequence joins TRBV5-6 and TRBJ2-7, with D possibly being TRBD2 (6 bases). Germline CDR1 reads SGHDT; CDR2 reads YYEEEE. Trimming removed 4 bases from V and 2 bases from J, with 19 bases in between. The CDR3 is 16 amino acids.